The 14 T cell receptor beta chains reported below all come from one sample, sequenced in a study of T cell responses to AZD1222 COVID-19 vaccine. Using immunoSEQ multiplex PCR, the repertoire was profiled, and TCRdb retains in-frame clones only, with some absent. The sample comprises 68,000 or so clones, about three quarters of which are singletons, and 9.5% to 13% rests with the top ten. The sequencing here drew on peripheral blood, taken on day 0 of AZD1222 vaccination. These receptors were obtained from an adult in good health.

The V call is TRBV12-5, the J call TRBJ2-3; D is uncertain. This CDR3 comprises 15 residues. Between the trimmed V and J ends, which lost 3 bases and 2 bases, there was a span of 12 bases. Germline V lookup: CDR1 LGHNT, CDR2 FRNRAP. The CDR3 region is CASGFPTLITDTQYF. DNA for the CDR3: TGTGCTAGTGGTTTCCCGACACTAATCACAGATACGCAGTATTTT. Looking up the rest from reference TRBV12-5 and TRBJ2-3 gives the full variable domain: DARVTQTPRHKVTEMGQEVTMRCQPILGHNTVFWYRQTMMQGLELLAYFRNRAPLDDSGMPKDRFSAEMPDATLATLKIQPSEPRDSAVYFCASGFPTLITDTQYFGPGTRLTVL.

This chain joins TRBV2 and TRBJ2-3; D ambiguous. Germline values: CDR1 SNHLY, CDR2 FYNNEI. Deletions cut 4 bases from V and 6 bases from J, with 11 bases between. The CDR3 has 13 amino acids. CDR3 DNA: TGTGCCAGCAGTGTAGGCTCTCTGGATACGCAGTATTTT. It is translated as CASSVGSLDTQYF.

CDR3 nucleotides: TGTGCCAGCAGTCCCCCAGGGGGCTATCAGCCCCAGCATTTT. Translating gives CASSPPGGYQPQHF. V is TRBV28 and J is TRBJ1-5; 8 nucleotides agree with TRBD1. The CDR3 covers 14 residues. The ends lost 5 bases at V and 5 bases at J; junction bases unmatched: 5. Germline CDR1 reads MDHEN; CDR2 reads SYDVKM.

V usage is TRBV29-1 and J usage is TRBJ1-2; D is unresolved. Per the germline V gene, CDR1 is SQVTM and CDR2 is ANQGSEA. The CDR3 length is 9 residues. Trimming took 3 bases from V and 4 from J, leaving 0 bases between them. The CDR3 DNA is TGCAGCGTTGACTATGGCTACACCTTC. This codes for CSVDYGYTF.

The chain has TRBV4-1 and TRBJ2-7; D perhaps matches TRBD1 (6 bases). The V and J ends lost 3 bases and 2 bases respectively, with 14 bases between them. Per the germline V gene, CDR1 is MGHRA and CDR2 is YSYEKL. This CDR3 has 15 amino acids. The CDR3 here is CASSQTDRTAYEQYF. DNA for the CDR3: TGCGCCAGCAGCCAGACCGACAGGACAGCCTACGAGCAGTACTTC.

V is TRBV20-1 and J is TRBJ1-4; 8 nucleotides line up with TRBD1. The CDR3 contains 13 residues. The junction had 8 bases not matched to a gene; V was cut back by 3 bases and J by 11 bases. From germline, CDR1 is DFQATT and CDR2 SNEGSKA (reference sequence). The CDR3 DNA reads as TGCAGTGCTAGTTCAGGGGGCAAAGAGAAACTGTTTTTT. Encoded protein: CSASSGGKEKLFF.

V gene TRBV12-5 combines with J gene TRBJ1-6, with D maybe TRBD1 (6 bases). The CDR3 covers 16 residues. Trimming shortened V by 3 bases and J by 6 bases, and 15 bases separated the two germline ends. The germline gives CDR1 LGHNT, CDR2 FRNRAP. The CDR3 DNA is TGTGCTAGTGGTTTCTCTAGGGGGGGGTTTAATTCACCCCTCCACTTT. Its translation is CASGFSRGGFNSPLHF.

The CDR3 bases are TGTGCCTGGAGACCACCGCCCGGCAGGGCCTCGAACACCGGGGAGCTGTTTTTT. Translated: CAWRPPPGRASNTGELFF. The chain combines TRBV30 with TRBJ2-2; possible D gene TRBD1, 5 bases. The length of the CDR3 is 18 residues. Trimming stripped 3 bases from V and 0 bases from J, with 20 bases between. Germline-derived CDR1 and CDR2 are GTSNPN and SVGIG (reference sequence).

The rearrangement uses TRBV6-5 and TRBJ2-5, with 12 bases identical to TRBD2. CDR1 MNHEY and CDR2 SVGAGI come from the germline V gene. This CDR3 is built from 15 residues. The ends lost 5 bases at V and 5 bases at J; junction bases unmatched: 6. The CDR3 loop is CASSLLAGGLETQYF. CDR3 bases: TGTGCCAGCAGTCTGCTAGCGGGGGGGCTCGAGACCCAGTACTTC.

The chain is built from TRBV5-8 and TRBJ2-5; the D is unclear. The germline CDR1 and CDR2 sequences are SGHTS and YDEGEE. V shed 4 bases and J shed 2 bases, with 12 bases lying between them. The CDR3 runs to 14 residues. The CDR3 bases are TGTGCCAGCAGCCTGGGTATAGCACAAGAGACCCAGTACTTC. Encoded protein: CASSLGIAQETQYF.

The chain recombines TRBV24-1 with TRBJ2-1; 8 bases are a match to TRBD1. The CDR3 length is 15 residues. Looked up from germline, CDR1 is KGHDR and CDR2 is SFDVKD. The V gene end was trimmed by 1 base and the J gene end by 8 bases; junction bases not matched to a gene: 6. For the CDR3, the DNA is TGTGCCACCAGTGATTTTGGACAGGGTCGACATGAGCAGTTCTTC. Translated: CATSDFGQGRHEQFF.

By share, this clone ranks as medium-sized. The rearrangement links TRBV7-9 to TRBJ2-7; 7 positions match TRBD2. The length of the CDR3 is 16 residues. Germline assignment: CDR1 SEHNR and CDR2 FQNEAQ (reference sequence). Trimming removed 4 bases from V and 0 bases from J; junction bases left unmatched: 9. The CDR3 DNA reads as TGTGCCAGCAGCTCAATGGGGGGGAGGCTCTCCTACGAGCAGTACTTC. Amino acid sequence: CASSSMGGRLSYEQYF. The full variable domain, rest sourced from reference TRBV7-9 and TRBJ2-7, is DTGVSQNPRHKITKRGQNVTFRCDPISEHNRLYWYRQTLGQGPEFLTYFQNEAQLEKSRLLSDRFSAERPKGSFSTLEIQRTEQGDSAMYLCASSSMGGRLSYEQYFGPGTRLTVT.

This sequence joins TRBV4-1 and TRBJ1-5; weak D call: TRBD1 (6 bases). The CDR3 is 16 residues long. The V gene's germline CDR1 is MGHRA and CDR2 YSYEKL. Trimming shortened V by 0 bases and J by 5 bases, and 14 bases separated the two germline ends. The CDR3 DNA reads TGCGCCAGCAGCCAAGATCCCTACAGGGATCATCAGCCCCAGCATTTT. Amino acid sequence: CASSQDPYRDHQPQHF.

The rearrangement uses TRBV7-2 and TRBJ2-5; the match to TRBD1 covers 7 bases. V trimming: 5 bases; J trimming: 9 bases; junction bases outside the gene matches: 9. The V gene's germline CDR1 is SGHTA and CDR2 FQGNSA. The CDR3 is 13 amino acids. The CDR3: CASSRDRGDPQYF. The CDR3 DNA follows: TGTGCCAGCAGCCGGGACAGAGGGGATCCCCAGTACTTC.